The rows below give T cell receptor beta chains drawn from one sample of a study of response to subunit inactivated influenza vaccine. TCRdb reanalysed the RT-PCR reads using MiXCR and keeps one entry per CDR3 protein. The repertoire holds around 710,000 distinct CDR3 sequences, with about 14% as singletons. Material: PBMCs from blood, obtained around two weeks before vaccination. The receptors derive from a man aged 50-60 years who received an inactivated influenza vaccine. Both conserved end residues are part of each CDR3. The order of the fields is CDR3 length, D gene, J gene, V gene, clone size, CDR3 DNA, CDR3 protein. D genes are given only for firm matches. The size field is filled for only some rows; it gives once, few, many or a size class.

length: 15; D: -; J: TRBJ2-6; V: TRBV19; size: -; DNA: TGTGCCAGTAGTATATACGGCGGTGGGGCCAACGTCCTGACTTTC; CDR3: CASSIYGGGANVLTF
length: 17; D: TRBD1; J: TRBJ2-2; V: TRBV4-3; size: few; DNA: TGCGCCAGCAGCCAAGGGGTTCGGGACAGGATCACCGGGGAGCTGTTTTTT; CDR3: CASSQGVRDRITGELFF
length: 16; D: TRBD2; J: TRBJ2-2; V: TRBV5-5; size: few; DNA: TGTGCCAGCAGCTTGGTACTAGCGACCGCCACCGGGGAGCTGTTTTTT; CDR3: CASSLVLATATGELFF
length: 20; D: -; J: TRBJ1-4; V: TRBV18; size: -; DNA: TGTGCCAGCTCACCCAAGATGTTGGGGGGCGTGTACGCAACTAATGAAAAACTGTTTTTT; CDR3: CASSPKMLGGVYATNEKLFF
length: 12; D: -; J: TRBJ1-2; V: TRBV9; size: few; DNA: TGTGCCAGCAGCACCTTTACAGGGGGCTACACCTTC; CDR3: CASSTFTGGYTF
length: 14; D: TRBD2; J: TRBJ2-1; V: TRBV25-1; size: -; DNA: TGTGCCAGCAGTCCGGGGACTAGCGTGGATGAGCAGTTCTTC; CDR3: CASSPGTSVDEQFF
length: 13; D: -; J: TRBJ2-7; V: TRBV20-1; size: -; DNA: TGCAGTGCTAGTAGGACTGCCGCCTACGAGCAGTACTTC; CDR3: CSASRTAAYEQYF
length: 16; D: TRBD1; J: TRBJ2-2; V: TRBV20-1; size: once; DNA: TGCAGTGCTAGAGAGCGGGACAGGGCGAACACCGGGGGGCTGTTTTTT; CDR3: CSARERDRANTGGLFF
length: 14; D: -; J: TRBJ1-2; V: TRBV20-1; size: -; DNA: TGCAGTGCTGCCAGACCGATCCCCCGCGAGGGCTACACCTTC; CDR3: CSAARPIPREGYTF
length: 14; D: -; J: TRBJ2-1; V: TRBV7-2; size: few; DNA: TGTGCTAGCAGCTCCGACTGGACTGCGGGTGAGCAGTTCTTC; CDR3: CASSSDWTAGEQFF
length: 15; D: TRBD2; J: TRBJ2-4; V: TRBV6-1; size: -; DNA: TGTGCCGCCGACCGAGCGGGAGGGACCAAAAACATTCAGTACTTC; CDR3: CAADRAGGTKNIQYF
length: 13; D: -; J: TRBJ2-4; V: TRBV20-1; size: few; DNA: TGCAGTGCTAGGAACTGGGCCAAAAACATTCAGTACTTC; CDR3: CSARNWAKNIQYF
length: 13; D: -; J: TRBJ2-3; V: TRBV29-1; size: many; DNA: TGCAGCGTTGCTGGGCTTCAAACAGATACGCAGTATTTT; CDR3: CSVAGLQTDTQYF
length: 14; D: TRBD2; J: TRBJ2-1; V: TRBV11-2; size: few; DNA: TGTGCCAGCAGCTTAGGGCTAGCGGGGGGGGTTCCCTTCTTC; CDR3: CASSLGLAGGVPFF
length: 14; D: -; J: TRBJ2-5; V: TRBV12-3/TRBV12-4; size: -; DNA: TGTGCCAGCGGGGGGCTAGGTTTGAGGGAGACCCAGTACTTC; CDR3: CASGGLGLRETQYF